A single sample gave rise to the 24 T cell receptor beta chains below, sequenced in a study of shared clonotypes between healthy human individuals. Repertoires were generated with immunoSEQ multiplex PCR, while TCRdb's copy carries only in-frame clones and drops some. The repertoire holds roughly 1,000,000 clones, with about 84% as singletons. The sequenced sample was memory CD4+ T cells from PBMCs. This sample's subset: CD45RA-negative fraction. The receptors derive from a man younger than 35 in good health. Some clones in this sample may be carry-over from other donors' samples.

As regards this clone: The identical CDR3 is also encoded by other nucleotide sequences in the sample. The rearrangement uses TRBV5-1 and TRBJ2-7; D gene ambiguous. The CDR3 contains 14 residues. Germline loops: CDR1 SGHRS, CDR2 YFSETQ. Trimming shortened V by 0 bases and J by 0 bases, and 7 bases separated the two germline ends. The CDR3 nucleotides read TGCGCCAGCAGCTTGGTAGCAGGCTCCTACGAGCAGTACTTC. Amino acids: CASSLVAGSYEQYF.

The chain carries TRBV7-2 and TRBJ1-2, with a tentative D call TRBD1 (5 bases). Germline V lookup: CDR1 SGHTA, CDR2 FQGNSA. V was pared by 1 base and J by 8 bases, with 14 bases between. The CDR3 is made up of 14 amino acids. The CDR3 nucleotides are TGTGCCAGCAGCTTAGGACAGCCGATGATGGGCTACACCTTC. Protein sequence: CASSLGQPMMGYTF.

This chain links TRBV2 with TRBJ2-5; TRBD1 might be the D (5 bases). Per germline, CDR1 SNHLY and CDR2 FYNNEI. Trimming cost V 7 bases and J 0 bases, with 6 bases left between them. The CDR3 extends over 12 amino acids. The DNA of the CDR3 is TGTGCCAGCAACAGGTACCAAGAGACCCAGTACTTC. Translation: CASNRYQETQYF.

DNA for the CDR3: TGTGCCAGCAGCGTAGGGGTCGGGACTCCCCAGGAGACCCAGTACTTC. Encoded protein: CASSVGVGTPQETQYF. The chain is built from TRBV7-9 and TRBJ2-5; tentative D call: TRBD2 (6 bases). V was shortened by 5 bases and J by 5 bases, with 21 bases between the two germline ends. CDR1 is SEHNR, CDR2 FQNEAQ, per germline (reference sequence). The length of the CDR3 is 16 residues. The variable domain in full, completed from reference TRBV7-9 and TRBJ2-5, reads DTGVSQNPRHKITKRGQNVTFRCDPISEHNRLYWYRQTLGQGPEFLTYFQNEAQLEKSRLLSDRFSAERPKGSFSTLEIQRTEQGDSAMYLCASSVGVGTPQETQYFGPGTRLLVL.

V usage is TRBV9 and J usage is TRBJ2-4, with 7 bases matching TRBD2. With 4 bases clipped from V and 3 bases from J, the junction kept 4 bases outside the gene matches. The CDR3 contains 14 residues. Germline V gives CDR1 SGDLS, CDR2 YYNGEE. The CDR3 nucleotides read TGTGCCAGCAGCTCGGGACTACTCAAAAACATTCAGTACTTC. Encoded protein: CASSSGLLKNIQYF.

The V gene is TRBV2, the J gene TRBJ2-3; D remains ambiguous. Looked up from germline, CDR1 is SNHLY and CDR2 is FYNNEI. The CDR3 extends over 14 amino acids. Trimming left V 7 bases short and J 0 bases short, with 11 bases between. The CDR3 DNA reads TGTGCCAGCAACCGCCAGGCTAGCACAGATACGCAGTATTTT. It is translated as CASNRQASTDTQYF.

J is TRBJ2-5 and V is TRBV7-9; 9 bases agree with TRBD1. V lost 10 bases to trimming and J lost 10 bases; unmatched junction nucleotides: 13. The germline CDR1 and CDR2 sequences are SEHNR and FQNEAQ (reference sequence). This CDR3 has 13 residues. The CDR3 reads CANSRTGEEYQYF. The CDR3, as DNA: TGTGCCAACTCACGGACAGGGGAGGAGTACCAGTACTTC.

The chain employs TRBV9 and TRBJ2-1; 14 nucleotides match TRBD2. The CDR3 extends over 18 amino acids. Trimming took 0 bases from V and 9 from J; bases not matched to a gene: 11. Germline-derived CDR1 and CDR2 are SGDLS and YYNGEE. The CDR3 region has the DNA TGTGCCAGCAGCGTAGAAACAGCGACTAGCGGGAGGGGTAGTGAGCAGTTCTTC. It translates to CASSVETATSGRGSEQFF.

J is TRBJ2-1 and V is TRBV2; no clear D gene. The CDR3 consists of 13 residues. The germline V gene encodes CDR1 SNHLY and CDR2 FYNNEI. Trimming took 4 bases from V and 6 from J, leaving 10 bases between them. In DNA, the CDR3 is TGTGCCAGCAGTGTGATAAGGGTCAATGAGCAGTTCTTC. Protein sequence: CASSVIRVNEQFF.

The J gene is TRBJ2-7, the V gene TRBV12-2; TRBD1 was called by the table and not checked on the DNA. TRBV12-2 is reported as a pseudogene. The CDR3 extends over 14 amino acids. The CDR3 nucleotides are TGTGCAAGTCGTTCCGGGACAGAATCTTACGAGCAGTACTTC. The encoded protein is CASRSGTESYEQYF.

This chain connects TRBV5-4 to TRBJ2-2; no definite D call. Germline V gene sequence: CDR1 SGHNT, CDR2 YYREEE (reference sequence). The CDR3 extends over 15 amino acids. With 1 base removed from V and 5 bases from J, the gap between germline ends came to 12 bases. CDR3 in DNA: TGTGCCAGCAGCTTGAGTCAATCGAGGACCGGGGAGCTGTTTTTT. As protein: CASSLSQSRTGELFF.

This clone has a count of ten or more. The CDR3 coding sequence is TGTGCCAGCAGCTTCACGGAGCTCTCTGGAAACACCATATATTTT. Its protein product is CASSFTELSGNTIYF. The chain joins TRBV7-2 to TRBJ1-3; D uncertain. The ends were cut back, 3 bases at V and 0 bases at J, with 9 bases in the middle. The CDR3 is made up of 15 amino acids. Germline CDR1 and CDR2: SGHTA and FQGNSA.

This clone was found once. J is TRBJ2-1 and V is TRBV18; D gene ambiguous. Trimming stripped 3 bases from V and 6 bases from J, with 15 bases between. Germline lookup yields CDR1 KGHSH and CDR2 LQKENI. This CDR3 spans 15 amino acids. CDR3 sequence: CASSPTASGGNEQFF. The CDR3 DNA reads TGTGCCAGCTCACCGACGGCCTCGGGTGGCAATGAGCAGTTCTTC.

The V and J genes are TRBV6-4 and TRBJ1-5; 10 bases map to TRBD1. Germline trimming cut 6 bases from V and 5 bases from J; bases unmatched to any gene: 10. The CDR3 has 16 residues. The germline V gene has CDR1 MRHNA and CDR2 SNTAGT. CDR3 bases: TGTGCCAGCAGGGGTCGGGACAGGGGCGCTTATCAGCCCCAGCATTTT. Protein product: CASRGRDRGAYQPQHF.

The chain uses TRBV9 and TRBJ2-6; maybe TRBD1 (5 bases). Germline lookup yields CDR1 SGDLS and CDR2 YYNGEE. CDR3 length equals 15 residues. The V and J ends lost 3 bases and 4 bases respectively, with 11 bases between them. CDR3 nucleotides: TGTGCCAGCAGCGCCAGGGCTGTGGGGGCCAACGTCCTGACTTTC. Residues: CASSARAVGANVLTF.

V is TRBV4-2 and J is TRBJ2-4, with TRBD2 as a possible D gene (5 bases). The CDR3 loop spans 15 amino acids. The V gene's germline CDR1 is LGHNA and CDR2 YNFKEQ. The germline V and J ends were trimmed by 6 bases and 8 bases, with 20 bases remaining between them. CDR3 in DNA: TGTGCCAGCAGGCGTGGTCTAGCAGCTGCCGACATTCAGTACTTC. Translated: CASRRGLAAADIQYF.

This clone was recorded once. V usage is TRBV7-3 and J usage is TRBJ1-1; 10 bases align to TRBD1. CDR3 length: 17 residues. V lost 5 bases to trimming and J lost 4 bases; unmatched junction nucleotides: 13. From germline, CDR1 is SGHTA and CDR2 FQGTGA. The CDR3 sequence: CASSDKRTGGLSTEAFF. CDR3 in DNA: TGTGCCAGCAGCGATAAGAGGACAGGGGGGCTCTCCACTGAAGCTTTCTTT.

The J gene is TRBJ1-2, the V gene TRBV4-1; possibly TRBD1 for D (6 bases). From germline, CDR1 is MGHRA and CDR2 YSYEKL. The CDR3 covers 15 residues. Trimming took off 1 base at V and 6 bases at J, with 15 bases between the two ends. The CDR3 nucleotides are TGCGCCAGCAGCCAAGCCAGGGGTTTAATAAATGGCTACACCTTC. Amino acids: CASSQARGLINGYTF.

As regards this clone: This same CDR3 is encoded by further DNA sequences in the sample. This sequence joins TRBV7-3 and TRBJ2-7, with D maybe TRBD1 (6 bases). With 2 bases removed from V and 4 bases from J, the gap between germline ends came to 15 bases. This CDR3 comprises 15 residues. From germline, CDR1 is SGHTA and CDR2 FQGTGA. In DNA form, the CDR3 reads TGTGCCAGCAGCTTAGGGCAGGGGAGCTCTTACGAGCAGTACTTC. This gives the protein CASSLGQGSSYEQYF.

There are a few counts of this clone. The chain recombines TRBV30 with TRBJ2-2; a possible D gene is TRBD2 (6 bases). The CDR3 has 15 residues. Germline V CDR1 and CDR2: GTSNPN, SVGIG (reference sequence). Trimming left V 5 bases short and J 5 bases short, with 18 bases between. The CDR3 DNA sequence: TGTGCCTGGGATCCGGGACTCCCTGGGACCGGGGAGCTGTTTTTT. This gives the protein CAWDPGLPGTGELFF.

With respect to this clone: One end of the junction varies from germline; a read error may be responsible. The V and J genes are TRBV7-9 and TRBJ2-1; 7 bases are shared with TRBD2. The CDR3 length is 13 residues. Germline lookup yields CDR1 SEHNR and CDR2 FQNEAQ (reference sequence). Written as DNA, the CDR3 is TGTGCCAGCAGCCCCCCGCTGATCACACGGGGGGTCTTC. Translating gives CASSPPLITRGVF.

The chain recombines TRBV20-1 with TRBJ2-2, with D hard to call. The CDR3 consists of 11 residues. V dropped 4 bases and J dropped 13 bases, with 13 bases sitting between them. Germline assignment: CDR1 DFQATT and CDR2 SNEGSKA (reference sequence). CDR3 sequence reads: CSAMAGGGLFF. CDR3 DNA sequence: TGCAGTGCTATGGCCGGCGGCGGGCTGTTTTTT.

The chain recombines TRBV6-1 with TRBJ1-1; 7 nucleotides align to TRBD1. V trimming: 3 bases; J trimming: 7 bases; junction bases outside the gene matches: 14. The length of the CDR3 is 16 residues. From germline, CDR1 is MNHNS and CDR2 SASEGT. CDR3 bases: TGTGCCAGCAGTGATAGGTCCAGGGGGAGTCTTTATGAAGCTTTCTTT. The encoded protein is CASSDRSRGSLYEAFF.

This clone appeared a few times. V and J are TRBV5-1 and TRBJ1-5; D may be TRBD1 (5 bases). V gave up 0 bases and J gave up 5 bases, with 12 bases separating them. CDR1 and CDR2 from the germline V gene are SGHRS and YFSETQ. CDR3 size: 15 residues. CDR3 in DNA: TGCGCCAGCAGCTTGGAGGGCAGGGTCCATCAGCCCCAGCATTTT. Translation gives CASSLEGRVHQPQHF.